This section outlines one T cell receptor beta chain sequence together with its context. Its target antigen remains unknown. One base away there is no much larger clone; base qualities are not given. The immunoSEQ assay at survey resolution was used to sequence TCRbeta rearrangements from genomic DNA. The authors' pipeline ran thus. In the TCR sequencing data, the lowest productive clonotype frequency that could be detected was 2.59 x 10-5. Only productive TCRbeta rearrangements, meaning sequences that were complete and in-frame, were kept for the analyses. Sample clonality was computed as Simpson clonality in the immunoSEQ Analyzer version 3.0. Clones were grouped by frequency into very rare, small, medium, large (1-20%) or hyperexpanded (>20%) categories. Generation probabilities were estimated with OLGA 1.2.3, V-gene circos plots were made with VDJtools, specificities were looked up in VDJdb, and CDR3 motifs were identified with GLIPH. The clones in this table, taken by TCRdb from immuneACCESS, are in-frame only. Not every clone is retained; where verified, under half of the shortfall comes from an unresolved V gene, and the cause of the rest is unknown. V and J calls and clone size follow that table, whereas D and trimming were derived from the DNA. This sample comprises 45,000 or so clones, about 86% of them detected only once. The ten largest clonotypes hold about 3% of the sample.

This specimen belongs to a study of STAT5B mutations in CD4+ large granular lymphocyte leukemia (dated by TCRdb to 2022 to 2024). Turning to the overall study: Among the healthy controls, the CDR3 'QG' motif was associated with a particular HLA allele. TCRbeta repertoires of CD4+ T-cell large granular lymphocyte leukemia patients were compared with those of healthy blood donors. Flow cytometry on FACSCanto II or FACSVerse showed that the purified fractions were more than 95% pure among lymphocytes.

Measured from the cysteine to the phenylalanine, the CDR3 is 15 residues long. Of all the DNA, just the CDR3 is kept, 45 bases in frame from base 1. Per the germline V gene, SGHTA is the CDR1 and FQGNSA is the CDR2. Trimming takes 4 bases off V and 9 bases off J; junction bases not matched to a gene: 9. Healthy controls were 35 or so blood donors whose buffy coats came from the Finnish Red Cross blood service. All TCR-sequenced material derived from peripheral blood: patient blood samples and healthy donor buffy coats. Ficoll-Hypaque gradient centrifugation was used to isolate peripheral blood mononuclear cells. For the healthy controls, CD4+ cells were obtained from buffy coats by magnetic purification. Genomic DNA was extracted with the Gentra Puregene Cell and Tissue kit and quantified on a Qubit 2.0 fluorometer. Study-level results and caveats: CD4-sorted patient repertoires appeared more clonal than healthy CD4+ repertoires, and this difference persisted after removing the putative leukemic clones. Main leukemic clonotypes were private to each patient, although under 30% appeared at low frequency in other patients' non-leukemic repertoires. Enrichment of TRBV06-family usage was observed among the top patient clones (8/27) relative to healthy controls (2/35). Data were not HLA-matched; higher clonality in CD4+ versus CD8+ T-LGLL could reflect the relatively small sample size.

The V and J genes are TRBV7-2 and TRBJ1-5, with TRBD1 matching 10 junction bases. Sample: CD4+ T cells from blood buffy coats. This sequence originates from a human donor in good health. The DNA is as follows: TGTGCCAGCAGCTCGGGACAGGGGACGTGGGCGCCCCAGCATTTT. Protein translation: CASSSGQGTWAPQHF.